One sample yielded the 5 T cell receptor beta chains listed below, sequenced in a study of long-term antiretroviral therapy in people with HIV. Version v3.0 of the immunoSEQ assay ran at survey level. Sequencing was performed with immunoSEQ multiplex PCR; in TCRdb, only in-frame clones are kept and a portion is missing. The data contain roughly 24,000 clones, approximately 87% of them singletons. The sample in question was unsorted PBMCs, obtained less than 5 years after starting antiretroviral therapy. Receptor source: a man aged 40-49 years with HIV.

This chain links TRBV10-3 with TRBJ2-3; possibly TRBD1 for D (5 bases). The V and J ends lost 6 bases and 3 bases respectively, with 10 bases between them. This CDR3 is 13 amino acids long. Germline V gene data show CDR1 as ENHRY and CDR2 as SYGVKD. CDR3 sequence: CAISPDSTDTQYF. In nucleotides, the CDR3 is TGTGCCATCAGCCCCGACAGTACAGATACGCAGTATTTT.

The J gene is TRBJ1-5, the V gene TRBV6-1; D perhaps matches TRBD1 (5 bases). The CDR3 has 11 residues. Germline CDR1 MNHNS, CDR2 SASEGT. Trimming stripped 11 bases from V and 1 base from J, with 6 bases between. The CDR3 protein is CAGGSNQPQHF. For the CDR3, the DNA is TGTGCCGGGGGGAGCAATCAGCCCCAGCATTTT.

The chain combines TRBV5-4 with TRBJ2-7; D not certain. Germline-derived CDR1 and CDR2 are SGHNT and YYREEE (reference sequence). The CDR3 loop spans 14 amino acids. V was pared by 4 bases and J by 7 bases, with 18 bases between. For the CDR3, the DNA is TGTGCCAGCAGCCCCGGGCTATTTATGGGAGAGCAGTACTTC. Translated, it gives CASSPGLFMGEQYF.

This clone was seen just once. This chain connects TRBV4-3 to TRBJ2-1, with 9 bases aligning to TRBD1. The CDR3 has 17 residues. Trimming cost V 1 base and J 7 bases; bases outside gene matches: 11. Germline V gene lookup returns CDR1 LGHNA and CDR2 YSLEER. This chain's CDR3 is CASSQGTGEILWNEQFF. For the CDR3, the DNA is TGCGCCAGCAGCCAAGGGACAGGGGAAATCCTATGGAATGAGCAGTTCTTC.

This clone was observed once. The gene calls are TRBV9 and TRBJ2-3; TRBD2 matches 7 bases. Trimming took 0 bases from V and 4 from J; bases not matched to a gene: 5. The germline gives CDR1 SGDLS, CDR2 YYNGEE. This CDR3 spans 15 amino acids. CDR3 in amino acids: CASSVGPGGSDTQYF. The CDR3 nucleotides are TGTGCCAGCAGCGTAGGCCCGGGAGGATCAGATACGCAGTATTTT.